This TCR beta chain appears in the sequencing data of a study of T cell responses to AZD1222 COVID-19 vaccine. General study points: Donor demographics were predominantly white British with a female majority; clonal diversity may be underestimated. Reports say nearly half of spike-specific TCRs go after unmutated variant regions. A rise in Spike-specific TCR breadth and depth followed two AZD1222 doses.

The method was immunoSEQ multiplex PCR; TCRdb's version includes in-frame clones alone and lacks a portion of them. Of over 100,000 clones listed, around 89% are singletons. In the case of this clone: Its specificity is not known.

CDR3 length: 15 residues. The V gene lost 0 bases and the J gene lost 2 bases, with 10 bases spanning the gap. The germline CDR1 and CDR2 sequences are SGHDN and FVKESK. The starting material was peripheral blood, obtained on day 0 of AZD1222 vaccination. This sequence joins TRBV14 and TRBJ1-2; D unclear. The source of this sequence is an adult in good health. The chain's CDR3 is CASSQDIGYNYGYTF. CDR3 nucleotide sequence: TGTGCCAGCAGCCAAGATATTGGTTACAACTATGGCTACACCTTC.